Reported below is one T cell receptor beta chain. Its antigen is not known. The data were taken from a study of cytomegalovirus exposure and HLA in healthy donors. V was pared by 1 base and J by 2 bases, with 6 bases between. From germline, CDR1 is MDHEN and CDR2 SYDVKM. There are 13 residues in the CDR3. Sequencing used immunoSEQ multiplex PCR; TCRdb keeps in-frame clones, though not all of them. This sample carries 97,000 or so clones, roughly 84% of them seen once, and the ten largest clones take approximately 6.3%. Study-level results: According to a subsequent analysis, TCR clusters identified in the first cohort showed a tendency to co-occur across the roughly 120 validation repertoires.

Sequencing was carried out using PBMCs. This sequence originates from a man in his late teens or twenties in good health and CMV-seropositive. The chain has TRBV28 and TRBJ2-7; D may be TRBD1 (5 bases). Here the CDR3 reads CASSLSRAYEQYF. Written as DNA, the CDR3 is TGTGCCAGCAGTTTATCCAGGGCCTACGAGCAGTACTTC.